The 6 T cell receptor beta chains given below trace back to one sample, sequenced in a study of cytomegalovirus exposure and HLA in healthy donors. Data came from immunoSEQ multiplex PCR; TCRdb stores just in-frame clones and leaves some out. The top ten hold roughly 0.38% of the sample, which has over 200,000 clones, around 90% seen once. Material: PBMCs. Every receptor here comes from a woman aged 18-29 years in good health and CMV-seronegative.

The chain couples TRBV15 to TRBJ2-2, with 10 positions matching TRBD2. CDR3 length: 16 amino acids. With V trimmed by 1 base and J by 5 bases, 4 bases remained unmatched. Germline-derived CDR1 and CDR2 are LNHNV and YYDKDF (reference sequence). CDR3 in DNA: TGTGCCACCAGCAGAGCGGTAGCGGGGGGTACCGGGGAGCTGTTTTTT. Residues: CATSRAVAGGTGELFF.

The chain links TRBV11-2 to TRBJ2-2; no definite D call. The V and J ends lost 5 bases and 8 bases respectively, with 12 bases between them. Germline CDR1 reads SGHAT; CDR2 reads FQNNGV. This CDR3 has 13 amino acids. The chain's CDR3 is CASSPPPGGELFF. The CDR3 DNA sequence: TGTGCCAGCAGCCCTCCGCCGGGTGGGGAGCTGTTTTTT.

The chain combines TRBV11-2 with TRBJ2-1; perhaps TRBD1 as D (5 bases). The CDR3 is 13 amino acids. Per germline, CDR1 SGHAT and CDR2 FQNNGV. Trimming removed 6 bases from V and 8 bases from J, with 14 bases in between. CDR3: CASRPRVGHEQFF. CDR3 bases: TGTGCCAGCAGGCCCAGGGTCGGTCATGAGCAGTTCTTC. Drawing the rest from reference TRBV11-2 and TRBJ2-1, the complete variable domain is EAGVAQSPRYKIIEKRQSVAFWCNPISGHATLYWYQQILGQGPKLLIQFQNNGVVDDSQLPKDRFSAERLKGVDSTLKIQPAKLEDSAVYLCASRPRVGHEQFFGPGTRLTVL.

This rearrangement joins TRBV5-5 to TRBJ2-1; 11 bases map to TRBD2. CDR3 length: 17 amino acids. In germline, CDR1 is SGHKS, CDR2 YYEKEE (reference sequence). J was trimmed by 8 bases and V by 0 bases; bases with no gene match: 10. CDR3 DNA: TGTGCCAGCAGCTTGGCACTAGCGGGGGCCCGGTTCGATGAGCAGTTCTTC. It yields the protein CASSLALAGARFDEQFF.

The chain is built from TRBV2 and TRBJ1-2, with D unresolved. Germline-derived CDR1 and CDR2 are SNHLY and FYNNEI. The ends were cut back, 7 bases at V and 5 bases at J, with 11 bases in the middle. This CDR3 region has 12 residues. The CDR3 DNA reads as TGTGCCAGCAATGCAGGCATTTATGGCTACACCTTC. It codes for CASNAGIYGYTF.

In its sample, this clone was seen a few times. The chain joins TRBV9 to TRBJ2-7; the D gene is possibly TRBD1 (5 bases). V lost 0 bases and J 6 bases, leaving 16 bases between the germline ends. Germline V gene sequence: CDR1 SGDLS, CDR2 YYNGEE. The CDR3 runs 15 residues. CDR3 sequence: CASSVEAQGLGEQYF. In DNA, the CDR3 is TGTGCCAGCAGCGTAGAGGCTCAGGGCCTGGGCGAGCAGTACTTC.